The 27 T cell receptor beta chains reported below all come from one sample, sequenced in a study of beta chain features in type 1 diabetes. Isolated RNA was reverse transcribed in full, so expressed TCRB transcripts were sequenced. Method: immunoSEQ multiplex PCR; TCRdb's copy keeps in-frame clones and lacks some. Counted here are 150,000 to 200,000 clones, around 63% occurring once; the ten biggest clones make up about 0.1%. The study, taken as a whole, reports: Shortening that was moderate but significant affected the TCRB CDR3s of Type 1 diabetes patients in all four CD4+ subsets.

Antigens of these TCRs are unknown. The sequencing input was naive CD4+ T cells from blood. Every receptor here comes from a man aged 30 to 39 with type 1 diabetes.

This clone was found a few times. V and J are TRBV23-1 and TRBJ2-3; 7 bases are shared with TRBD1. TRBV23-1 is identified as an open reading frame with a role that is uncertain. The CDR3 sequence is 17 residues long. With V trimmed by 2 bases and J by 2 bases, 10 bases remained unmatched. CDR3 region: CASSQRNPGQSTDTQYF. CDR3 coding DNA: TGCGCCAGCAGTCAACGAAACCCGGGACAGTCCACAGATACGCAGTATTTT.

V gene TRBV5-1 combines with J gene TRBJ2-3, with D perhaps matching TRBD2 (6 bases). In germline, CDR1 is SGHRS, CDR2 YFSETQ. This CDR3 is built from 13 residues. Trimming pared 7 bases from V and 3 bases from J, leaving 12 bases between. This CDR3 reads CASRGGETDTQYF. Here the CDR3 DNA reads TGCGCCAGCCGTGGAGGGGAAACAGATACGCAGTATTTT.

This clone showed up just a few times. V is TRBV2 and J is TRBJ2-1, with D uncertain. Per the germline V gene, CDR1 is SNHLY and CDR2 is FYNNEI. The CDR3 extends over 11 amino acids. V gave up 6 bases and J gave up 8 bases, with 8 bases separating them. The chain's CDR3 is CASRPGDEQFF. CDR3 coding DNA: TGTGCCAGCAGGCCTGGAGATGAGCAGTTCTTC. The whole variable domain, filled in from reference TRBV2 and TRBJ2-1, reads EPEVTQTPSHQVTQMGQEVILRCVPISNHLYFYWYRQILGQKVEFLVSFYNNEISEKSEIFDDQFSVERPDGSNFTLKIRSTKLEDSAMYFCASRPGDEQFFGPGTRLTVL.

This clone was observed a handful of times. The chain combines TRBV7-9 with TRBJ1-5; the D is unclear. V lost 7 bases to trimming and J lost 5 bases, with 9 bases between them. Germline loops: CDR1 SEHNR, CDR2 FQNEAQ (reference sequence). The CDR3 totals 12 residues. The CDR3 sequence: CASTIGDQPQHF. The CDR3 DNA sequence: TGTGCCAGCACCATCGGGGATCAGCCCCAGCATTTT.

This chain connects TRBV30 to TRBJ2-3, with a weak D call TRBD2 (5 bases). Per the germline V gene, CDR1 is GTSNPN and CDR2 is SVGIG (reference sequence). The CDR3 is 13 residues long. Trimming left V 7 bases short and J 2 bases short, with 13 bases between. CDR3 in amino acids: CAYAPGITDTQYF. In nucleotides, the CDR3 is TGTGCCTACGCCCCGGGGATCACAGATACGCAGTATTTT.

This clone was seen only once. The chain couples TRBV19 to TRBJ2-1; 7 positions agree with TRBD2. CDR1 LNHDA and CDR2 SQIVND come from the germline V gene (reference sequence). The CDR3 sequence is 12 residues long. J was trimmed by 10 bases and V by 5 bases; bases with no gene match: 5. CDR3 amino acids: CASSDLSGEQFF. The CDR3 DNA reads TGTGCCAGTAGTGACCTTAGCGGGGAGCAGTTCTTC.

The chain employs TRBV4-1 and TRBJ1-5; no definite D call. CDR1 MGHRA and CDR2 YSYEKL come from the germline V gene. The CDR3 is 16 amino acids. The ends were cut back, 4 bases at V and 2 bases at J, with 15 bases in the middle. CDR3 region: CASSREALPGNQPQHF. CDR3 DNA: TGCGCCAGCAGCCGAGAGGCTCTTCCGGGCAATCAGCCCCAGCATTTT.

V is TRBV14 and J is TRBJ2-2; D may be TRBD1 or TRBD2 (5 bases each). This CDR3 has 15 residues. The germline gives CDR1 SGHDN, CDR2 FVKESK. The V and J ends lost 4 bases and 3 bases respectively, with 12 bases between them. Here the CDR3 DNA reads TGTGCCAGCAGCCCGGGACCTCCCTACACCGGGGAGCTGTTTTTT. Translating it yields CASSPGPPYTGELFF. Complete variable domain (other parts from reference TRBV14 and TRBJ2-2): EAGVTQFPSHSVIEKGQTVTLRCDPISGHDNLYWYRRVMGKEIKFLLHFVKESKQDESGMPNNRFLAERTGGTYSTLKVQPAELEDSGVYFCASSPGPPYTGELFFGEGSRLTVL.

The chain carries TRBV2 and TRBJ1-5, with 9 bases fitting TRBD1. Unmatched junction bases numbered 1, after V lost 3 bases and J lost 1 base. Per germline, CDR1 SNHLY and CDR2 FYNNEI. The CDR3 has 15 amino acids. The CDR3 loop reads CASSEGTGSNQPQHF. The CDR3 region has the DNA TGTGCCAGCAGTGAGGGGACAGGGAGCAATCAGCCCCAGCATTTT.

The V call is TRBV4-3, the J call TRBJ2-7; TRBD2 aligns across 11 bases. CDR1 is LGHNA, CDR2 YSLEER, per germline. V lost 4 bases to trimming and J lost 4 bases; unmatched junction nucleotides: 6. The CDR3 has 15 amino acids. The CDR3 DNA is TGCGCCAGCAGCCCATCTAGCGGGGGGAAGTACGAGCAGTACTTC. Translating gives CASSPSSGGKYEQYF.

V and J are TRBV25-1 and TRBJ2-1, with TRBD1 as a possible D gene (5 bases). The CDR3 runs 14 residues. Trimming took 3 bases from V and 8 from J, leaving 14 bases between them. Germline-derived CDR1 and CDR2 are MGHDK and SYGVNS. This CDR3 reads CASSEAGRLDEQFF. The CDR3 nucleotides are TGTGCCAGCAGTGAGGCAGGGCGCCTCGATGAGCAGTTCTTC.

V usage is TRBV2 and J usage is TRBJ2-5, with a weak D call TRBD1 (7 bases). With 11 bases removed from V and 5 bases from J, the gap between germline ends came to 15 bases. The CDR3 consists of 12 residues. CDR1 and CDR2 from the germline V gene are SNHLY and FYNNEI. CDR3 amino acids: CAGRQGLETQYF. The CDR3 DNA reads TGTGCCGGGCGACAGGGACTGGAGACCCAGTACTTC.

The chain couples TRBV6-5 to TRBJ2-7; no reliable D call. Trimming shortened V by 6 bases and J by 2 bases, and 8 bases separated the two germline ends. CDR1 is MNHEY, CDR2 SVGAGI, per germline. CDR3 length: 12 amino acids. The CDR3 spells CASRTFTYEQYF. The CDR3 coding sequence is TGTGCCAGCAGGACATTCACCTACGAGCAGTACTTC.

V and J are TRBV7-9 and TRBJ2-1; unclear D gene. Germline-derived CDR1 and CDR2 are SEHNR and FQNEAQ (reference sequence). The CDR3 covers 14 residues. V was cut by 1 base and J by 7 bases, with 11 bases left in between. This chain's CDR3 is CASSLGLVGNEQFF. CDR3 nucleotides: TGTGCCAGCAGCTTAGGGCTCGTAGGAAATGAGCAGTTCTTC.

This clone was picked up a small number of times. The chain carries TRBV7-2 and TRBJ2-3; D tentatively fits TRBD1 or TRBD2 (5 bases each). V dropped 5 bases and J dropped 1 base, with 7 bases sitting between them. This CDR3 contains 13 residues. CDR1 is SGHTA and CDR2 is FQGNSA in the germline V gene. In DNA, the CDR3 is TGTGCCAGCAGCCTGGGGGGCACAGATACGCAGTATTTT. Residues: CASSLGGTDTQYF.

The rearrangement links TRBV7-8 to TRBJ2-7; a weak D match, TRBD2 (5 bases). This CDR3 spans 13 amino acids. Germline V gene data show CDR1 as SGHVS and CDR2 as FQNEAQ. The germline V and J ends were trimmed by 0 bases and 6 bases, with 9 bases remaining between them. As DNA, the CDR3 is TGTGCCAGCAGCTTAGCAGCCGCGGGCGAGCAGTACTTC. Translation gives CASSLAAAGEQYF. Using reference TRBV7-8 and TRBJ2-7 for the parts outside the CDR3, the full variable domain is GAGVSQSPRYKVAKRGQDVALRCDPISGHVSLFWYQQALGQGPEFLTYFQNEAQLDKSGLPSDRFFAERPEGSVSTLKIQRTQQEDSAVYLCASSLAAAGEQYFGPGTRLTVT.

The genes are TRBV7-9 and TRBJ1-1, with D possibly TRBD1 on 6 matching bases. V was trimmed by 5 bases and J by 4 bases, leaving 14 bases between them. Germline-derived CDR1 and CDR2 are SEHNR and FQNEAQ (reference sequence). The CDR3 is 14 amino acids. CDR3 coding DNA: TGTGCCAGCAGCCACAGGGATCGGAGCACTGAAGCTTTCTTT. Translating gives CASSHRDRSTEAFF.

The rearrangement joins TRBV30 to TRBJ1-2; D gene uncertain. Germline loops: CDR1 GTSNPN, CDR2 SVGIG (reference sequence). V lost 0 bases and J 4 bases, leaving 12 bases between the germline ends. This CDR3 contains 14 residues. As DNA, the CDR3 is TGTGCCTGGAGTGTACGCCCGGATATCTATGGCTACACCTTC. Its protein is CAWSVRPDIYGYTF.

As regards this clone: The same CDR3 also results from other DNA sequences found in this sample. This chain uses TRBV15 with TRBJ2-5; either TRBD1 or TRBD2 may supply D (5 bases each). Germline CDR1 reads LNHNV; CDR2 reads YYDKDF (reference sequence). The V gene lost 5 bases and the J gene lost 2 bases, with 9 bases spanning the gap. This CDR3 comprises 13 residues. The CDR3 reads CATSRGLQETQYF. CDR3 DNA sequence: TGTGCCACCAGCCGGGGCCTTCAAGAGACCCAGTACTTC.

The J gene is TRBJ1-2, the V gene TRBV9; D unclear. Germline-derived CDR1 and CDR2 are SGDLS and YYNGEE. Trimming cost V 3 bases and J 8 bases, with 14 bases left between them. This CDR3 is 13 amino acids long. The CDR3, as DNA: TGTGCCAGCAGCGCGACGGGTTATAACGGCTACACCTTC. The encoded protein is CASSATGYNGYTF.

There are a few counts of this clone. The rearrangement uses TRBV4-3 and TRBJ1-6; 8 bases are a match to TRBD1. V lost 0 bases to trimming and J lost 5 bases; unmatched junction nucleotides: 12. The germline gives CDR1 LGHNA, CDR2 YSLEER. This CDR3 has 19 residues. CDR3 DNA: TGCGCCAGCAGCCAAGATTGGTCGCCAGGGGGCTTCAATAATTCACCCCTCCACTTT. Translating gives CASSQDWSPGGFNNSPLHF.

The chain has TRBV9 and TRBJ1-4; a weak D match, TRBD1 (5 bases). The CDR3 loop spans 14 amino acids. Trimming removed 2 bases at V and 8 bases at J, with 13 bases between. The germline V gene encodes CDR1 SGDLS and CDR2 YYNGEE. The CDR3 sequence is CASSVRGISEKLFF. In DNA, the CDR3 is TGTGCCAGCAGCGTGAGGGGCATCTCCGAAAAACTGTTTTTT.

The chain employs TRBV9 and TRBJ2-1; perhaps TRBD1 as D (6 bases). V lost 4 bases and J lost 6, with 17 bases in between. The CDR3 runs 15 residues. The V gene's germline CDR1 is SGDLS and CDR2 YYNGEE. The CDR3 region has the DNA TGTGCCAGCAGCCGCACCTCGGACAGCTTCAATGAGCAGTTCTTC. Protein sequence: CASSRTSDSFNEQFF.

In its sample, this clone was seen once. The V and J genes are TRBV19 and TRBJ2-7; weak D call: TRBD1 (5 bases). The CDR3 totals 11 residues. With 5 bases removed from V and 4 bases from J, the gap between germline ends came to 6 bases. Per the germline V gene, CDR1 is LNHDA and CDR2 is SQIVND (reference sequence). The CDR3 sequence: CASSQGYEQYF. CDR3 sequence (DNA): TGTGCCAGTAGTCAGGGTTACGAGCAGTACTTC. Full variable domain (missing parts from reference TRBV19 and TRBJ2-7): DGGITQSPKYLFRKEGQNVTLSCEQNLNHDAMYWYRQDPGQGLRLIYYSQIVNDFQKGDIAEGYSVSREKKESFPLTVTSAQKNPTAFYLCASSQGYEQYFGPGTRLTVT.

This clone has a handful of counts. The rearrangement joins TRBV7-9 to TRBJ2-7; D possibly corresponds to TRBD1 (5 bases). CDR1 is SEHNR, CDR2 FQNEAQ, per germline (reference sequence). This CDR3 region has 14 residues. Trimming left V 2 bases short and J 6 bases short, with 14 bases between. Here the CDR3 reads CASSLSRRVGEQYF. CDR3 DNA sequence: TGTGCCAGCAGCTTAAGCCGCAGGGTCGGCGAGCAGTACTTC.

The V and J genes are TRBV30 and TRBJ2-5, with D tentatively TRBD2 (6 bases). V dropped 7 bases and J dropped 4 bases, with 16 bases sitting between them. Germline V gene lookup returns CDR1 GTSNPN and CDR2 SVGIG (reference sequence). This CDR3 spans 13 amino acids. The CDR3, as DNA: TGTGCCTCTGAACAGGTGGAGGGAGAGACCCAGTACTTC. Translated: CASEQVEGETQYF.

This clone was seen a handful of times. The chain is built from TRBV7-9 and TRBJ2-7; D assignment may be TRBD1 or TRBD2 (6 bases each). CDR1 SEHNR and CDR2 FQNEAQ come from the germline V gene (reference sequence). The CDR3 is made up of 16 amino acids. The V end lost 3 bases, the J end lost 2 bases, and 17 bases lay between the germline ends. The CDR3 DNA follows: TGTGCCAGCAGCTTTCGACCCGAAGGGGGGCCCTACGAGCAGTACTTC. It codes for CASSFRPEGGPYEQYF. Supplemented by reference TRBV7-9 and TRBJ2-7, the full variable domain reads DTGVSQNPRHKITKRGQNVTFRCDPISEHNRLYWYRQTLGQGPEFLTYFQNEAQLEKSRLLSDRFSAERPKGSFSTLEIQRTEQGDSAMYLCASSFRPEGGPYEQYFGPGTRLTVT.